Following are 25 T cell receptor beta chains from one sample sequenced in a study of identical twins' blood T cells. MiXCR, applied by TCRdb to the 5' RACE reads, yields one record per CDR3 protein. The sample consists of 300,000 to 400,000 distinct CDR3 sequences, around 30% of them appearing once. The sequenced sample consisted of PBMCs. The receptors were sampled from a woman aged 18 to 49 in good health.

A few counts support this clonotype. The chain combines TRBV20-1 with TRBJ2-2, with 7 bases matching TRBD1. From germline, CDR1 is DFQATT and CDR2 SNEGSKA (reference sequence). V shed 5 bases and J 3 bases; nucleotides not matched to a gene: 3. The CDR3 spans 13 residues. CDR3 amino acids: CSAWDSDTGELFF. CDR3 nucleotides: TGCAGTGCTTGGGACAGCGACACCGGGGAGCTGTTTTTT.

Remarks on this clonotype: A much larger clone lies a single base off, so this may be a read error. The DNA for the CDR3 is TGTGCCATCAGTGCAGGGGTGGTAAATGGCTACACCTTC. Translated: CAISAGVVNGYTF. V gene TRBV10-3 combines with J gene TRBJ1-2; TRBD1 might be the D (6 bases). The CDR3 has 13 amino acids. V lost 4 bases and J lost 6, with 12 bases in between. CDR1 and CDR2 (germline): ENHRY, SYGVKD.

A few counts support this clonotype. The CDR3 protein is CASSLVPSSYEQYF. CDR3 bases: TGTGCCAGCAGCTTAGTTCCCAGCTCCTACGAGCAGTACTTC. This chain uses TRBV5-5 with TRBJ2-7; D remains ambiguous. The CDR3 is 14 residues long. CDR1 is SGHKS and CDR2 is YYEKEE in the germline V gene (reference sequence). V was shortened by 2 bases and J by 0 bases, with 9 bases between the two germline ends. The full variable domain, with the rest looked up from reference TRBV5-5 and TRBJ2-7, is DAGVTQSPTHLIKTRGQQVTLRCSPISGHKSVSWYQQVLGQGPQFIFQYYEKEERGRGNFPDRFSARQFPNYSSELNVNALLLGDSALYLCASSLVPSSYEQYFGPGTRLTVT.

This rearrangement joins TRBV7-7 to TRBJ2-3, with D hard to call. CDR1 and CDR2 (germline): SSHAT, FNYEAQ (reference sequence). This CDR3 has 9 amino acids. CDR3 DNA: TGTGCTAACACAGATACGCAGTATTTT. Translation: CANTDTQYF.

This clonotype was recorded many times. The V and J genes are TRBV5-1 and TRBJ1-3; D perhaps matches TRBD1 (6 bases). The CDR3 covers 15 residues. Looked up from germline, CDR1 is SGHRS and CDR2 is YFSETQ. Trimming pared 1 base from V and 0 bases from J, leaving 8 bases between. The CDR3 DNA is TGCGCCAGCAGCTTGCAGGGGAACTCTGGAAACACCATATATTTT. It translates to CASSLQGNSGNTIYF.

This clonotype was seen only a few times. The CDR3 spells CASSDPYEQYF. CDR3 nucleotides: TGTGCCAGCAGTGACCCCTACGAGCAGTACTTC. The chain couples TRBV6-5 to TRBJ2-7; D uncertain. Deletions cut 5 bases from V and 2 bases from J, with 4 bases between. This CDR3 is built from 11 residues. Looked up from germline, CDR1 is MNHEY and CDR2 is SVGAGI.

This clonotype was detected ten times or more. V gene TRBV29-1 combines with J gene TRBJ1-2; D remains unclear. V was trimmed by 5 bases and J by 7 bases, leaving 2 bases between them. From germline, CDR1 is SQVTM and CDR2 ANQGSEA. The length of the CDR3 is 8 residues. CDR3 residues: CSVPGYTF. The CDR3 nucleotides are TGCAGCGTTCCTGGCTACACCTTC.

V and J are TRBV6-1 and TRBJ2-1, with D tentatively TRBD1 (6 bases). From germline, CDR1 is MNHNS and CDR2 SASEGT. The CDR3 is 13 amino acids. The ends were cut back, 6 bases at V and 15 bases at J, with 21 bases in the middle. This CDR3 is CASSEHKDSPRFF. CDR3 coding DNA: TGTGCCAGCAGCGAACACAAGGACAGCCCAAGGTTCTTC.

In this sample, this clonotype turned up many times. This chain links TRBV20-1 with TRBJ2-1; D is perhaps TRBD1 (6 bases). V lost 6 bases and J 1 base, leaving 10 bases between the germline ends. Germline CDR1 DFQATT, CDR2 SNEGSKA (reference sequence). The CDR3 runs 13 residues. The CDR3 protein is CSATGSSYNEQFF. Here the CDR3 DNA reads TGCAGTGCAACAGGGTCGTCCTACAATGAGCAGTTCTTC.

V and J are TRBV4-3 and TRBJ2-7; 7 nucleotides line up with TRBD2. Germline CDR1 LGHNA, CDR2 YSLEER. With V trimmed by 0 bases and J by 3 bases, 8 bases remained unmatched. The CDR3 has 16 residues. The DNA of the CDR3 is TGCGCCAGCAGCCAAGATCGGAGCGGGATTCACTACGAGCAGTACTTC. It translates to CASSQDRSGIHYEQYF.

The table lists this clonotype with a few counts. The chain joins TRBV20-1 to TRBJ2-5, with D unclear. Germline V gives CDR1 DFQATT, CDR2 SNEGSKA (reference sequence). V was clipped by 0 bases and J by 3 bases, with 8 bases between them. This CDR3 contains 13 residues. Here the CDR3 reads CSARDNREETQYF. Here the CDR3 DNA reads TGCAGTGCTAGAGACAATAGGGAAGAGACCCAGTACTTC.

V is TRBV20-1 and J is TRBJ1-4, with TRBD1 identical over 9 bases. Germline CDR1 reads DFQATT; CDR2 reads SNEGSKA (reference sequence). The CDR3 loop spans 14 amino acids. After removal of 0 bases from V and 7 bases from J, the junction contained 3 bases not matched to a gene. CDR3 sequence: CSARDRDRVEKLFF. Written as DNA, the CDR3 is TGCAGTGCTAGAGATAGGGACAGGGTTGAAAAACTGTTTTTT.

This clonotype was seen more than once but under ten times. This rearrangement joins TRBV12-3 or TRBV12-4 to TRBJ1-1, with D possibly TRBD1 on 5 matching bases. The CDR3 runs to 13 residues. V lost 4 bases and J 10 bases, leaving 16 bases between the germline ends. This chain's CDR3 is CASSYGTVPRAFF. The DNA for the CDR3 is TGTGCCAGCAGTTATGGGACGGTCCCCCGAGCTTTCTTT.

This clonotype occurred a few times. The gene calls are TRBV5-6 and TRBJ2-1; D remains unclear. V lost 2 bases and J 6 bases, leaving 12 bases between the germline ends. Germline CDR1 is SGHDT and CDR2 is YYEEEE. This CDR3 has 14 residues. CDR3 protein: CASSFGPSTNEQFF. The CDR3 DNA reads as TGTGCCAGCAGCTTCGGCCCTAGTACCAATGAGCAGTTCTTC.

The CDR3 here is CASGIAYEQYF. Written as DNA, the CDR3 is TGTGCCAGCGGGATCGCCTACGAGCAGTACTTC. This chain connects TRBV13 to TRBJ2-7; D uncertain. Germline CDR1 reads PRHDT; CDR2 reads FYEKMQ (reference sequence). There are 11 residues in the CDR3. Trimming left V 8 bases short and J 2 bases short, with 7 bases between.

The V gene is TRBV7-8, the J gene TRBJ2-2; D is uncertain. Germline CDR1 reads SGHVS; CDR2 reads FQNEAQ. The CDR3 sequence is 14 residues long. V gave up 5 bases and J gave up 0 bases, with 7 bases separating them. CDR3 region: CASSASPNTGELFF. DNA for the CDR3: TGTGCCAGCAGCGCATCTCCGAACACCGGGGAGCTGTTTTTT. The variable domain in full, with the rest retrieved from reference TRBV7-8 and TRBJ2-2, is GAGVSQSPRYKVAKRGQDVALRCDPISGHVSLFWYQQALGQGPEFLTYFQNEAQLDKSGLPSDRFFAERPEGSVSTLKIQRTQQEDSAVYLCASSASPNTGELFFGEGSRLTVL.

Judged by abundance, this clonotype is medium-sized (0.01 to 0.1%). The CDR3 region has the DNA TGTGCCAGCAGTTACAGGGACACCGGGGAGCTGTTTTTT. Its translation is CASSYRDTGELFF. The gene calls are TRBV6-2 or TRBV6-3 and TRBJ2-2; D ambiguous. Germline values: CDR1 MNHEY, CDR2 SVGEGT. This CDR3 has 13 residues. Trimming took 2 bases from V and 3 from J, leaving 4 bases between them.

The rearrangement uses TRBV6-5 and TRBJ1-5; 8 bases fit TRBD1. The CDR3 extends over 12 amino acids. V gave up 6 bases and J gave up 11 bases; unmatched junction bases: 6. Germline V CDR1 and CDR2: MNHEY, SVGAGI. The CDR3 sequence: CASRGQGQTQHF. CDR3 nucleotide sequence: TGTGCCAGCAGAGGACAGGGCCAGACCCAGCATTTT.

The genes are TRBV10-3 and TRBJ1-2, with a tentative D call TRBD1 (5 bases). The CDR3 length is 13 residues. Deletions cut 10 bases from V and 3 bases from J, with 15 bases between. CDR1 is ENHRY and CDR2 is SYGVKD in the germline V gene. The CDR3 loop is CATQGRTDYGYTF. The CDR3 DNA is TGTGCCACCCAGGGACGGACGGACTATGGCTACACCTTC.

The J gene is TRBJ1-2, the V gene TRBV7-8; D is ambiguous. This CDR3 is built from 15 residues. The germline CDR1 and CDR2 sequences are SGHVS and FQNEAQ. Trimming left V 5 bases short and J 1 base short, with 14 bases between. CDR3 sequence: CASSPRTANNYGYTF. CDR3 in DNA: TGTGCCAGCAGCCCACGGACCGCAAATAACTATGGCTACACCTTC.

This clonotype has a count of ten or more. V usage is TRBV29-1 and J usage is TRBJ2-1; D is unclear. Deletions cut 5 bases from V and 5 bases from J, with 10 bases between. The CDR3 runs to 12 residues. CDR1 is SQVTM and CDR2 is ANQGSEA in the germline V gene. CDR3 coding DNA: TGCAGCGTTTTGCGGATCAACAATGAGCAGTTCTTC. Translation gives CSVLRINNEQFF.

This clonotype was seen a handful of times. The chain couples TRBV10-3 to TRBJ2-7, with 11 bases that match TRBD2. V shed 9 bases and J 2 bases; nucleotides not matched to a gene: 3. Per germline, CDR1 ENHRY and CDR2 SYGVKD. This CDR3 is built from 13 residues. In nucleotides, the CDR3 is TGTGCCATTAGCGGGAGGGAAGCCTACGAGCAGTACTTC. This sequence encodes CAISGREAYEQYF.

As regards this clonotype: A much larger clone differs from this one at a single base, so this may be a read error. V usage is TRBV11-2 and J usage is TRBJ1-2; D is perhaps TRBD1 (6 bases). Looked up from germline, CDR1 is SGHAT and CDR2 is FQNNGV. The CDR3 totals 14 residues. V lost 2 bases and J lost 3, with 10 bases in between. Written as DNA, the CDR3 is TGTGCCAGCAGCTTAACAGGGAATGACTATGGCTACACCTTC. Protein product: CASSLTGNDYGYTF.

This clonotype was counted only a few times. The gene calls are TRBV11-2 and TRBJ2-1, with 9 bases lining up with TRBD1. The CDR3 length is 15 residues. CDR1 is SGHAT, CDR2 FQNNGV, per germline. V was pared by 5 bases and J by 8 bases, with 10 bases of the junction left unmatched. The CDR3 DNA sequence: TGTGCCAGCAGCCCGGAGGACAGGGGACTGGATGAGCAGTTCTTC. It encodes CASSPEDRGLDEQFF. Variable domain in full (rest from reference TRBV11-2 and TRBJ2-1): EAGVAQSPRYKIIEKRQSVAFWCNPISGHATLYWYQQILGQGPKLLIQFQNNGVVDDSQLPKDRFSAERLKGVDSTLKIQPAKLEDSAVYLCASSPEDRGLDEQFFGPGTRLTVL.

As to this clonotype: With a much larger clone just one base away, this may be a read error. CDR3 loop: CASSYLGTGAFF. The CDR3 nucleotides read TGTGCCAGCAGTTACTTAGGCACTGGAGCTTTCTTT. The V gene is TRBV6-5, the J gene TRBJ1-1; the D is unclear. The CDR3 sequence is 12 residues long. CDR1 MNHEY and CDR2 SVGAGI come from the germline V gene.